This entry describes one TCR beta chain. An input of about 0.5 to 1 ug of RNA was subjected to reverse transcription using random hexamers. MiXCR, applied by TCRdb to the immunoSEQ multiplex PCR reads, yields one record per CDR3 protein. The sample holds some 99,000 distinct CDR3 sequences, around 95% seen once. These data come from a study of CD8 T cells in Susac syndrome. This CDR3 contains 17 residues. From germline, CDR1 is SGHTA and CDR2 FQGNSA. The ends were cut back, 1 base at V and 3 bases at J, with 16 bases in the middle. Isolation of CD8+ and CD4+ T cells was performed negatively, whereas enrichment of TEMRA cells was done by FACS.

The specimen sequenced was CD4+ T cells from PBMCs. The TCR comes from a human donor in good health. This chain uses TRBV7-2 with TRBJ1-3; D might be TRBD1 (5 bases). This CDR3 is CASSLGGQGVVGNTIYF. The CDR3 DNA reads TGTGCCAGCAGCTTAGGTGGTCAGGGAGTGGTTGGAAACACCATATATTTT.